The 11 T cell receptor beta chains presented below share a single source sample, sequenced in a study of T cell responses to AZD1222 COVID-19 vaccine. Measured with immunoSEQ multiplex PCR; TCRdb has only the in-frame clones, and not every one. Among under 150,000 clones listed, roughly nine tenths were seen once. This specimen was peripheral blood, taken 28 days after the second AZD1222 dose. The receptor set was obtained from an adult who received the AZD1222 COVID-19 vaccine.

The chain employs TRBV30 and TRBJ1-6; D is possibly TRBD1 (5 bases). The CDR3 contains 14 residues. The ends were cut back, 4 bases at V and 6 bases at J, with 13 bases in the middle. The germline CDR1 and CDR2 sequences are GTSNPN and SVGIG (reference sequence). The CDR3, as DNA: TGTGCCTGGACCCTAAGAGGGGTTAATTCACCCCTCCACTTT. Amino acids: CAWTLRGVNSPLHF.

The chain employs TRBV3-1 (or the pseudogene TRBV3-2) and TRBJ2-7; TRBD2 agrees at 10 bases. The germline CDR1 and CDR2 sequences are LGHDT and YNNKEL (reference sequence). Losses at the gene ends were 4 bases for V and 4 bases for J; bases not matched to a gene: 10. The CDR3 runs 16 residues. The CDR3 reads CASSPYRTSGFYEQYF. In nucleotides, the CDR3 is TGTGCCAGCAGCCCCTATAGGACTAGCGGTTTTTACGAGCAGTACTTC.

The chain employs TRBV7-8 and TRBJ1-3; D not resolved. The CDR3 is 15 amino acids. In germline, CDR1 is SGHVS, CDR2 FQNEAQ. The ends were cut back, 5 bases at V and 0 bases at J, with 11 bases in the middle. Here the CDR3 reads CASSPFLSSGNTIYF. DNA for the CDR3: TGTGCCAGCAGCCCCTTCTTGAGCTCTGGAAACACCATATATTTT.

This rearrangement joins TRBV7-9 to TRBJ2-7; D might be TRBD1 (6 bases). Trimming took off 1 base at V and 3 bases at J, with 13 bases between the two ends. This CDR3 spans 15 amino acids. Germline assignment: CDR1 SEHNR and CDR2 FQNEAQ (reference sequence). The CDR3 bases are TGTGCCAGCAGCTTAGGTCGGACAGTGGGCTACGAGCAGTACTTC. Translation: CASSLGRTVGYEQYF. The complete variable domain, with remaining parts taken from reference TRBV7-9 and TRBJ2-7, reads DTGVSQNPRHKITKRGQNVTFRCDPISEHNRLYWYRQTLGQGPEFLTYFQNEAQLEKSRLLSDRFSAERPKGSFSTLEIQRTEQGDSAMYLCASSLGRTVGYEQYFGPGTRLTVT.

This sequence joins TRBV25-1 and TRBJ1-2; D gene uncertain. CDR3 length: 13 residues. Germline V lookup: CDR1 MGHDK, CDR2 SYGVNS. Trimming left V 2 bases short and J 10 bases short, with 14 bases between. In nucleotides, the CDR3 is TGTGCCAGCAGTGAACCCCCAGATTGGTCCTACACCTTC. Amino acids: CASSEPPDWSYTF.

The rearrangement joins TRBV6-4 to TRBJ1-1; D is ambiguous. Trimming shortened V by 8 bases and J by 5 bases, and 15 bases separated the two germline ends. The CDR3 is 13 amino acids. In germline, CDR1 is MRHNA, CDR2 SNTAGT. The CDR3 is CASRLALGTEAFF. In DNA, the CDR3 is TGTGCCAGCCGCCTGGCCCTCGGGACTGAAGCTTTCTTT.

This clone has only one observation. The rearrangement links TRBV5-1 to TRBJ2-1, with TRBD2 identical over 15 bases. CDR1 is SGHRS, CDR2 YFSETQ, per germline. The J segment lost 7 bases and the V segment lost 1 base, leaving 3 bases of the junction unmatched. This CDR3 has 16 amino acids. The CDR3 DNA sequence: TGCGCCAGCAGCTTGACTGGGACTAGCGGGAGGAATGAGCAGTTCTTC. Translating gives CASSLTGTSGRNEQFF.

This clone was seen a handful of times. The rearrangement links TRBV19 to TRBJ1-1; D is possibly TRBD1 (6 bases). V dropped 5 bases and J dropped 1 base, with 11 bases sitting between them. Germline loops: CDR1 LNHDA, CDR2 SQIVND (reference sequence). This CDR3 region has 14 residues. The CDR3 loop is CASSFLQGNTEAFF. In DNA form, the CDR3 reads TGTGCCAGTAGTTTCTTACAGGGGAACACTGAAGCTTTCTTT.

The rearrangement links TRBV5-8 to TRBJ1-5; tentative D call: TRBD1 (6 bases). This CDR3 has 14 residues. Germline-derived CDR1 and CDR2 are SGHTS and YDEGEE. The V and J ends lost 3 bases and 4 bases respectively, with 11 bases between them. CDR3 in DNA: TGTGCCAGCAGCTCCGTCAGGGGAAATCAGCCCCAGCATTTT. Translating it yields CASSSVRGNQPQHF. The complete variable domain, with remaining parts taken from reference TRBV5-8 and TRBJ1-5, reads EAGVTQSPTHLIKTRGQQATLRCSPISGHTSVYWYQQALGLGLQFLLWYDEGEERNRGNFPPRFSGRQFPNYSSELNVNALELEDSALYLCASSSVRGNQPQHFGDGTRLSIL.

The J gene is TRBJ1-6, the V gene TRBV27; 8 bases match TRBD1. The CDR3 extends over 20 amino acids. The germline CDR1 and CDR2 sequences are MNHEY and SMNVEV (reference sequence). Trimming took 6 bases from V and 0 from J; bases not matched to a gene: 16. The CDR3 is CASRLRGRTGVRSYNSPLHF. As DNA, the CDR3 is TGTGCCAGCAGGCTCAGGGGGCGGACCGGCGTCCGCTCCTATAATTCACCCCTCCACTTT.

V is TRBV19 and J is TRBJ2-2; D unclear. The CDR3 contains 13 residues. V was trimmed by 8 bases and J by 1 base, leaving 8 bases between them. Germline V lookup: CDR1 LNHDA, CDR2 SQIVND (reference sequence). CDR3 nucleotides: TGTGCCAGTGAGACGGGGAACACCGGGGAGCTGTTTTTT. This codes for CASETGNTGELFF.